The sequence of this T cell receptor beta chain was determined in a study of shared T cell receptors in the human thymus. Only in-frame clones appear in the TCRdb table, and some are missing; sequencing was by immunoSEQ multiplex PCR. The table records hundreds of thousands of clones, 80% to 90% of them present only once. Trimming shortened V by 4 bases and J by 7 bases, and 16 bases separated the two germline ends. CDR1 and CDR2 from the germline V gene are SNHLY and FYNNEI. The CDR3 is made up of 15 amino acids. These sequences were also reported in another study, on human thymus T cells. That report notes: Immunologically healthy infants in Finland undergoing congenital heart defect surgery were the donors. Thymus tissue for the work was resected from patients undergoing corrective heart surgery. Thymic as well as blood repertoires seemed to favor certain V and J genes unevenly. Thymic TCR repertoires of unrelated people reportedly overlapped highly.

This clonotype was sampled from a boy younger than two with a congenital heart defect. The sample was thymocytes. The chain links TRBV2 to TRBJ2-2; maybe TRBD1 (6 bases). The CDR3 region is CASSVHRARNGELFF. CDR3 bases: TGTGCCAGCAGTGTTCACAGGGCACGGAACGGGGAGCTGTTTTTT.